The entry that follows covers one TCR beta chain sequence. Its antigen is not known. The germline CDR1 and CDR2 sequences are SGDLS and YYNGEE. This CDR3 has 13 amino acids. Between the trimmed V and J ends, which lost 0 bases and 4 bases, there was a span of 7 bases. In the PCR, 60 Vbeta and 13 Jbeta primers were used. TCRdb's table, derived via immunoSEQ multiplex PCR, lists solely in-frame clones and lacks some. This sample carries about 200,000 clones, with 0.95% to 1.3% going to the ten biggest clones. This sample is drawn from a study of cytomegalovirus exposure and HLA in healthy donors. The study, taken as a whole, reports: TCR beta chains numbering about 160 were designated cytomegalovirus-associated.

Sequences were obtained from PBMCs. The rearrangement links TRBV9 to TRBJ1-1, with D possibly TRBD1 on 5 matching bases. This TCR was recovered from a girl aged 2 to 10 in good health and CMV-seropositive. CDR3: CASSVVGATEAFF. The CDR3 nucleotides are TGTGCCAGCAGCGTAGTTGGGGCCACTGAAGCTTTCTTT.